This T cell receptor beta chain was found in a study of OX40 agonist ivuxolimab in advanced cancers. Across the study: Males comprised over 80% of the group, whose mean age was roughly 60 years (range 23 to 79).

TCRdb's copy holds only in-frame clones and misses some; the assay was immunoSEQ multiplex PCR. The sample contains some 100,000 clones, 85% to 90% of which appear only once. Germline assignment: CDR1 MDHEN and CDR2 SYDVKM. This CDR3 contains 15 residues. The ends lost 5 bases at V and 5 bases at J; junction bases unmatched: 6. The receptor's source is an adult with an advanced solid tumor such as melanoma, head and neck, liver or kidney cancer. V and J are TRBV28 and TRBJ2-5, with 12 bases aligning to TRBD2. Sequencing used CD4+ or CD8+ T cells sorted from blood, obtained in a trial of the OX40 agonist ivuxolimab. CDR3 residues: CASSRRLAGVETQYF. In nucleotides, the CDR3 is TGTGCCAGCAGTCGTCGACTAGCGGGAGTGGAGACCCAGTACTTC.